One and the same sample provided the 3 T cell receptor beta chains below, sequenced in a study of chemoradiotherapy in HPV16-positive cancers. Profiling relied on immunoSEQ multiplex PCR, and the TCRdb table lists in-frame clones only, not all of them. The sample yields fewer than 40,000 clones, just under 80% seen once. This material consisted of blood, taken from a patient who underwent chemoradiotherapy. The receptors here all came from a human donor with HPV-associated anogenital cancer.

This chain joins TRBV2 and TRBJ1-6; no clear D gene. CDR1 SNHLY and CDR2 FYNNEI come from the germline V gene. This CDR3 is built from 16 residues. V was trimmed by 5 bases and J by 3 bases, leaving 14 bases between them. CDR3 in DNA: TGTGCCAGCAGTACCTTCGACACCGACTATAATTCACCCCTCCACTTT. Translating it yields CASSTFDTDYNSPLHF.

This chain connects TRBV6-1 to TRBJ2-1; 10 bases line up with TRBD2. Trimming took 5 bases from V and 7 from J; bases not matched to a gene: 8. Germline V CDR1 and CDR2: MNHNS, SASEGT. CDR3 length equals 15 residues. CDR3 in DNA: TGTGCCAGCAGTCGGTCGACTAGCGGGCTGAATGAGCAGTTCTTC. This translates into CASSRSTSGLNEQFF.

This clone is deemed medium-sized (0.01 to 0.1%). The J gene is TRBJ2-7, the V gene TRBV6-1; D is possibly TRBD1 or TRBD2 (6 bases each). Germline lookup yields CDR1 MNHNS and CDR2 SASEGT. The CDR3 spans 12 residues. V was clipped by 6 bases and J by 6 bases, with 12 bases between them. DNA for the CDR3: TGTGCCAGCAGGGAGGGGGTTGGCGAGCAGTACTTC. Its translation is CASREGVGEQYF.